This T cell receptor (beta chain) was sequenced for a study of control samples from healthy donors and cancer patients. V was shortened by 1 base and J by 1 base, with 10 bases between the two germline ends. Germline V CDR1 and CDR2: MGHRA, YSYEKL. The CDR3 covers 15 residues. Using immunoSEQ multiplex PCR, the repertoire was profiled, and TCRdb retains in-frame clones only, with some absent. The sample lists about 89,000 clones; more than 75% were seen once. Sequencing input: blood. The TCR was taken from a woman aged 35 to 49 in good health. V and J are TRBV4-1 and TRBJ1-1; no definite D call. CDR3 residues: CASSQVLRWNTEAFF. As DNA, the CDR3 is TGCGCCAGCAGCCAAGTGCTTCGTTGGAACACTGAAGCTTTCTTT.